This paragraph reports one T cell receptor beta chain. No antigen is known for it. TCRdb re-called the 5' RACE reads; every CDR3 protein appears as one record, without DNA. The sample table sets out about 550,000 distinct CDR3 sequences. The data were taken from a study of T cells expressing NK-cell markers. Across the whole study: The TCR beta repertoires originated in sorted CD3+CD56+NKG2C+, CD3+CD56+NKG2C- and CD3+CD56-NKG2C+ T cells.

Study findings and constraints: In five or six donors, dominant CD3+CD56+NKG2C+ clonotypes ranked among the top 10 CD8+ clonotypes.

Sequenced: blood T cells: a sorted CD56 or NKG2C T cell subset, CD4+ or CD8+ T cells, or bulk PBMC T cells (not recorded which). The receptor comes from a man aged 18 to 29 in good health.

The CDR3 region is CSARDPGQGTYEQYF. The rearrangement uses TRBV20-1 and TRBJ2-7; TCRdb's D call, TRBD1, is unchecked because there is no DNA. The CDR3 has 15 residues. Germline V CDR1 and CDR2: DFQATT, SNEGSKA (reference sequence).